This entry lists 20 T cell receptor beta chains sequenced from one sample in a study of blood T cells in healthy people across ages. Primers used in a second PCR of about 6 to 11 cycles were a sample-barcoded 5' primer and a J-beta primer mix. TCRdb ran MiXCR on the 5' RACE reads and lists one entry per CDR3 protein. The profile shows 1.4 million to 1.5 million distinct CDR3 sequences, roughly 40% of them singletons. Material: blood. These receptors were collected from a woman younger than 35 in good health.

This clonotype was picked up a small number of times. V is TRBV2 and J is TRBJ2-5; D perhaps matches TRBD1 (5 bases). V was shortened by 2 bases and J by 5 bases, with 15 bases between the two germline ends. Germline V gene sequence: CDR1 SNHLY, CDR2 FYNNEI. This CDR3 region has 15 residues. The CDR3 region has the DNA TGTGCCAGCAGTGAAATAGGGGTCATGGCGGAGACCCAGTACTTC. Translated, it gives CASSEIGVMAETQYF.

In its sample, this clonotype was seen a few times. This chain joins TRBV20-1 and TRBJ1-2; D might be TRBD1 (6 bases). From germline, CDR1 is DFQATT and CDR2 SNEGSKA (reference sequence). The CDR3 covers 15 residues. Trimming pared 0 bases from V and 8 bases from J, leaving 19 bases between. The DNA for the CDR3 is TGCAGTGCTAGAGATTCCCTCTTGGGGGCGAAGGGCTACACCTTC. This gives the protein CSARDSLLGAKGYTF.

This clonotype was counted a few times. Mismatch with germline at one junction end may stem from a read error. The rearrangement joins TRBV7-7 to TRBJ1-2; 7 positions agree with TRBD1. CDR1 is SSHAT, CDR2 FNYEAQ, per germline (reference sequence). The CDR3 consists of 14 residues. In nucleotides, the CDR3 is TGTGCTAGCAGCAGGGACAGCCTTAACTATGGCTACACCTTC. It encodes CASSRDSLNYGYTF.

This clonotype occurred a few times. This chain's CDR3 is CASSPRRPEAFF. Written as DNA, the CDR3 is TGTGCCAGCAGCCCCAGACGGCCCGAAGCTTTCTTT. The chain joins TRBV12-3 or TRBV12-4 to TRBJ1-1; no definite D call. The germline V and J ends were trimmed by 6 bases and 8 bases, with 13 bases remaining between them. The CDR3 spans 12 residues.

The rearrangement joins TRBV29-1 to TRBJ2-1; the D gene could be TRBD1 or TRBD2 (6 bases each). Trimming left V 6 bases short and J 10 bases short, with 13 bases between. The germline gives CDR1 SQVTM, CDR2 ANQGSEA. The CDR3 is 11 residues long. The chain's CDR3 is CSVPLGGEQFF. The CDR3 DNA reads TGCAGCGTCCCTTTGGGGGGCGAGCAGTTCTTC.

The V and J genes are TRBV14 and TRBJ2-3; 8 positions agree with TRBD2. The CDR3 extends over 15 amino acids. The germline CDR1 and CDR2 sequences are SGHDN and FVKESK. The trim removed 3 bases at V and 4 bases at J, leaving 6 bases unmatched. CDR3 sequence: CASSQASGRSDTQYF. The DNA for the CDR3 is TGTGCCAGCAGCCAGGCCAGCGGGAGATCAGATACGCAGTATTTT.

The table lists this clonotype with a few counts. The chain recombines TRBV20-1 with TRBJ2-7; D is perhaps TRBD2 (6 bases). The V and J ends lost 5 bases and 1 base respectively, with 12 bases between them. Germline CDR1 reads DFQATT; CDR2 reads SNEGSKA (reference sequence). The CDR3 sequence is 13 residues long. The CDR3 DNA sequence: TGCAGTGCTCTCAGCGGGCAATCCTACGAGCAGTACTTC. Its translation is CSALSGQSYEQYF.

This clonotype has only a few counts. This chain joins TRBV4-1 and TRBJ1-4; 9 bases are shared with TRBD1. The CDR3 is made up of 16 amino acids. The V gene end was trimmed by 1 base and the J gene end by 8 bases; junction bases not matched to a gene: 8. The germline CDR1 and CDR2 sequences are MGHRA and YSYEKL. Here the CDR3 DNA reads TGCGCCAGCAGCCAAGTTCTTGGACAGGGGCGAGAAAAACTGTTTTTT. Its translation is CASSQVLGQGREKLFF.

This clonotype was seen a few times. The rearrangement joins TRBV20-1 to TRBJ2-1; a weak D match, TRBD1 (5 bases). V gave up 2 bases and J gave up 14 bases, with 34 bases separating them. This CDR3 comprises 18 residues. Germline lookup yields CDR1 DFQATT and CDR2 SNEGSKA (reference sequence). The CDR3 DNA reads as TGCAGTGCTAGATATGGGCTGGGCCAACAGGAGTTGTATTTAGTGGAGTTCTTC. Its translation is CSARYGLGQQELYLVEFF.

V is TRBV20-1 and J is TRBJ2-2, with 8 positions matching TRBD2. The germline V gene encodes CDR1 DFQATT and CDR2 SNEGSKA (reference sequence). Germline trimming cut 5 bases from V and 7 bases from J; bases unmatched to any gene: 18. The CDR3 spans 17 residues. Here the CDR3 reads CSAADRSEAGGRGELFF. CDR3 bases: TGCAGTGCTGCCGATCGATCGGAGGCGGGAGGACGCGGGGAGCTGTTTTTT.

For the CDR3, the DNA is TGTGCCAGCAGCCCGATTACTAGCGGGGGGGCGGGTGAGCAGTTCTTC. As protein: CASSPITSGGAGEQFF. This chain joins TRBV13 and TRBJ2-1, with 13 positions matching TRBD2. CDR1 and CDR2 from the germline V gene are PRHDT and FYEKMQ (reference sequence). V dropped 5 bases and J dropped 9; count of bases not matched to a gene: 10. The CDR3 loop spans 16 amino acids.

This chain connects TRBV2 to TRBJ2-1, with 10 bases identical to TRBD2. Germline V gives CDR1 SNHLY, CDR2 FYNNEI. The CDR3 runs to 14 residues. The V and J ends lost 11 bases and 7 bases, in that order; junction bases with no gene match: 11. CDR3 DNA sequence: TGTGCCCGGGGTAGCGGGGGGCTTTTAAATGAGCAGTTCTTC. Protein product: CARGSGGLLNEQFF.

This clonotype has more than one count but fewer than ten. The CDR3 coding sequence is TGTGCCACCGGAGTAGCAGATACGCAGTATTTT. Translation gives CATGVADTQYF. V gene TRBV24-1 combines with J gene TRBJ2-3; D unclear. This CDR3 region has 11 residues. CDR1 is KGHDR and CDR2 is SFDVKD in the germline V gene. V was cut by 9 bases and J by 4 bases, with 7 bases left in between.

This clonotype was observed a handful of times. This CDR3 reads CASSLLTGMKDTQYF. CDR3 nucleotide sequence: TGTGCCAGCAGCTTGTTGACAGGGATGAAAGATACGCAGTATTTT. The chain is built from TRBV7-2 and TRBJ2-3, with 7 bases fitting TRBD1. The CDR3 runs to 15 residues. Germline-derived CDR1 and CDR2 are SGHTA and FQGNSA. Germline trimming cut 3 bases from V and 5 bases from J; bases unmatched to any gene: 8.

The chain is built from TRBV20-1 and TRBJ1-1; D unclear. The CDR3 loop spans 14 amino acids. Germline loops: CDR1 DFQATT, CDR2 SNEGSKA (reference sequence). V was pared by 3 bases and J by 5 bases, with 16 bases between. This CDR3 is CSAREGVSRTEAFF. In DNA, the CDR3 is TGCAGTGCTAGGGAGGGCGTTTCAAGGACTGAAGCTTTCTTT.

This clonotype was found a few times. The chain is built from TRBV13 and TRBJ1-5; TRBD1 is a possible D gene (5 bases). CDR1 and CDR2 from the germline V gene are PRHDT and FYEKMQ (reference sequence). Trimming removed 5 bases from V and 7 bases from J, with 21 bases in between. The CDR3 runs 16 residues. The CDR3 sequence: CASSKQGQGSGQPQHF. The DNA of the CDR3 is TGTGCCAGCAGCAAACAAGGTCAGGGTTCGGGACAGCCCCAGCATTTT.

This clonotype occurred a few times. The chain combines TRBV24-1 with TRBJ2-1; D call uncertain. The J call is in doubt because the DNA end fits TRBJ2-7 better. Per the germline V gene, CDR1 is KGHDR and CDR2 is SFDVKD. This CDR3 is 12 amino acids long. CDR3 region: CATQGSYNEQYF. The CDR3 nucleotides read TGTGCCACCCAAGGGTCCTACAATGAGCAGTACTTC.

This clonotype was detected ten times or more. The chain combines TRBV6-4 with TRBJ2-1, with a tentative D call TRBD1 (5 bases). Between the trimmed V and J ends, which lost 3 bases and 5 bases, there was a span of 26 bases. This CDR3 region has 19 residues. Germline V lookup: CDR1 MRHNA, CDR2 SNTAGT. CDR3 nucleotide sequence: TGTGCCAGCAGTGATACTCCGGATTGGCTCAAGGGGCTAAACAATGAGCAGTTCTTC. Residues: CASSDTPDWLKGLNNEQFF.

The sample holds a few counts of this clonotype. CDR3 sequence: CASSPDPQLVSGQFF. For the CDR3, the DNA is TGCGCCAGCAGCCCGGACCCCCAACTAGTTTCGGGGCAGTTCTTC. This rearrangement joins TRBV4-1 to TRBJ2-1, with a tentative D call TRBD2 (5 bases). This CDR3 contains 15 residues. Per the germline V gene, CDR1 is MGHRA and CDR2 is YSYEKL. Between the trimmed V and J ends, which lost 4 bases and 12 bases, there was a span of 22 bases.

This sequence joins TRBV4-1 and TRBJ2-3; tentative D call: TRBD2 (6 bases). The CDR3 runs 16 residues. In germline, CDR1 is MGHRA, CDR2 YSYEKL. Deletions cut 2 bases from V and 5 bases from J, with 17 bases between. CDR3 amino acids: CASSQPGRGNRDTQYF. As DNA, the CDR3 is TGCGCCAGCAGCCAACCGGGACGGGGGAATAGAGATACGCAGTATTTT.